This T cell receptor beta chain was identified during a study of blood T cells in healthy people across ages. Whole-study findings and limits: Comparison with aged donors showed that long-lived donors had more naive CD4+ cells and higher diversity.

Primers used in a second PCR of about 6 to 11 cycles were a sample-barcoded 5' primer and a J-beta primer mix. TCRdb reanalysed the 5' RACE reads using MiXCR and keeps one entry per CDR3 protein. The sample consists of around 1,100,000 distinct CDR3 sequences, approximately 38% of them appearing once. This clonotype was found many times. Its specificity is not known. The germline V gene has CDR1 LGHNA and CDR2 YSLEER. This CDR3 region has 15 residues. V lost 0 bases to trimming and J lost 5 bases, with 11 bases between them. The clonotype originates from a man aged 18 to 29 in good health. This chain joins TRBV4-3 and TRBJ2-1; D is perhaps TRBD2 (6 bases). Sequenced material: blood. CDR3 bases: TGCGCCAGCAGCCAAGATGGAGGGCATAACAATGAGCAGTTCTTC. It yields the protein CASSQDGGHNNEQFF.